Below, 20 T cell receptor beta chains from the same sample are listed, as sequenced in a study of Ad26.COV2.S vaccination and SARS-CoV-2 variants. Treatment described: around 19 received Ad26.COV2.S at low or high dose, single or two shots; several received placebo; per-sample allocation not given. Samples came from day 63 after the first vaccine or placebo injection. Some clones are missing from TCRdb's copy, which holds only in-frame ones; the method was immunoSEQ multiplex PCR. This table holds about 350,000 clones, 88% found once. The sample in question was peripheral blood, obtained in a trial of Ad26.COV2.S vaccine versus placebo. The receptors were gathered from a person between 18 and 65 years old who received the Ad26.COV2.S COVID-19 vaccine or a placebo.

This chain joins TRBV12-3 or TRBV12-4 and TRBJ1-1; D unresolved. Trimming pared 4 bases from V and 5 bases from J, leaving 11 bases between. This CDR3 contains 13 residues. CDR3 in amino acids: CASSYIAGTEAFF. CDR3 sequence (DNA): TGTGCCAGCAGTTATATCGCGGGGACTGAAGCTTTCTTT.

This chain connects TRBV20-1 to TRBJ1-2; D unresolved. Germline V lookup: CDR1 DFQATT, CDR2 SNEGSKA (reference sequence). This CDR3 spans 13 amino acids. V dropped 3 bases and J dropped 4 bases, with 12 bases sitting between them. DNA of the CDR3: TGCAGTGCTAGTCCAACTCCCGGCTATGGCTACACCTTC. Its translation is CSASPTPGYGYTF.

This clone has a single count. The genes are TRBV6-2 or TRBV6-3 and TRBJ1-5; D is perhaps TRBD1 (5 bases). CDR3 length equals 14 residues. Germline CDR1 reads MNHEY; CDR2 reads SVGEGT. With 6 bases removed from V and 3 bases from J, the gap between germline ends came to 12 bases. The CDR3 sequence: CASSVGGPNQPQHF. The CDR3, as DNA: TGTGCCAGCAGCGTCGGGGGTCCCAATCAGCCCCAGCATTTT.

This clone was found once. The chain joins TRBV3-1 (or the pseudogene TRBV3-2) to TRBJ1-1; no firm D call. V was pared by 0 bases and J by 1 base, with 15 bases between. CDR3 length equals 17 residues. Germline-derived CDR1 and CDR2 are LGHDT and YNNKEL (reference sequence). CDR3 amino acids: CASSQEKFGGENTEAFF. The CDR3 DNA reads TGTGCCAGCAGCCAAGAGAAGTTTGGCGGGGAGAACACTGAAGCTTTCTTT.

The chain links TRBV28 to TRBJ2-3, with 10 bases identical to TRBD2. Germline V gene sequence: CDR1 MDHEN, CDR2 SYDVKM. The V segment lost 6 bases and the J segment 4 bases; nucleotides outside the gene matches: 4. This CDR3 is 14 amino acids long. In DNA, the CDR3 is TGTGCCAGCAGCCTAGCGGGAGTAGCAGATACGCAGTATTTT. The encoded protein is CASSLAGVADTQYF.

The chain has TRBV6-1 and TRBJ1-5, with 7 bases aligning to TRBD1. CDR1 and CDR2 from the germline V gene are MNHNS and SASEGT. Trimming removed 2 bases from V and 6 bases from J; junction bases left unmatched: 7. This CDR3 contains 15 residues. CDR3 nucleotides: TGTGCCAGCAGTGAATACGACAGGGTGGTTCAGCCCCAGCATTTT. Its translation is CASSEYDRVVQPQHF.

This clone was observed a few times. The V and J genes are TRBV29-1 and TRBJ1-2; D unresolved. The length of the CDR3 is 11 residues. Germline-derived CDR1 and CDR2 are SQVTM and ANQGSEA. Between the trimmed V and J ends, which lost 4 bases and 5 bases, there was a span of 8 bases. CDR3 loop: CSVVQPYGYTF. In DNA, the CDR3 is TGCAGCGTTGTGCAGCCTTATGGCTACACCTTC.

The chain couples TRBV7-6 to TRBJ2-3; tentative D call: TRBD2 (6 bases). The V gene's germline CDR1 is SGHVS and CDR2 FNYEAQ. The germline V and J ends were trimmed by 5 bases and 4 bases, with 22 bases remaining between them. The length of the CDR3 is 17 residues. In nucleotides, the CDR3 is TGTGCCAGCAGCCTCAGACCTATAGCGGAGGCCTCAGATACGCAGTATTTT. Amino acid sequence: CASSLRPIAEASDTQYF. Variable domain in full (rest from reference TRBV7-6 and TRBJ2-3): GAGVSQSPRYKVTKRGQDVALRCDPISGHVSLYWYRQALGQGPEFLTYFNYEAQQDKSGLPNDRFSAERPEGSISTLTIQRTEQRDSAMYRCASSLRPIAEASDTQYFGPGTRLTVL.

The chain joins TRBV7-3 to TRBJ1-5; no clear D gene. V lost 5 bases to trimming and J lost 0 bases, with 11 bases between them. CDR1 and CDR2 (germline): SGHTA, FQGTGA. The CDR3 runs to 15 residues. CDR3: CASSPQSNSNQPQHF. DNA of the CDR3: TGTGCCAGCAGCCCGCAGAGTAATAGCAATCAGCCCCAGCATTTT.

This clone has a single count. The chain has TRBV7-7 and TRBJ2-5; tentative D call: TRBD1 (6 bases). V lost 4 bases and J lost 5, with 17 bases in between. CDR1 and CDR2 from the germline V gene are SSHAT and FNYEAQ (reference sequence). CDR3 length: 15 amino acids. The CDR3 sequence is CASSSTGQLRETQYF. In DNA, the CDR3 is TGTGCCAGCAGCTCAACCGGACAGTTACGGGAGACCCAGTACTTC.

This clone was detected once. The V and J genes are TRBV3-1 (or the pseudogene TRBV3-2) and TRBJ1-1; perhaps TRBD1 as D (5 bases). Trimming took off 0 bases at V and 11 bases at J, with 13 bases between the two ends. CDR3 length: 13 amino acids. Per the germline V gene, CDR1 is LGHDT and CDR2 is YNNKEL (reference sequence). The DNA for the CDR3 is TGTGCCAGCAGCCAAGAACTAAGGGGAAGTGCTTTCTTT. The encoded protein is CASSQELRGSAFF.

The chain links TRBV6-5 to TRBJ1-2; 7 positions agree with TRBD1. V trimming: 6 bases; J trimming: 3 bases; junction bases outside the gene matches: 7. Germline values: CDR1 MNHEY, CDR2 SVGAGI. This CDR3 is built from 14 residues. CDR3 sequence reads: CASSRATGDYGYTF. The CDR3 DNA reads as TGTGCCAGCAGCCGGGCTACAGGGGACTATGGCTACACCTTC.

The chain has TRBV7-9 and TRBJ1-1; 7 bases are a match to TRBD1. After removal of 0 bases from V and 6 bases from J, the junction contained 4 bases not matched to a gene. This CDR3 is built from 14 residues. Per the germline V gene, CDR1 is SEHNR and CDR2 is FQNEAQ (reference sequence). CDR3 amino acids: CASSLAAGTAEAFF. CDR3 nucleotides: TGTGCCAGCAGCTTAGCAGCAGGGACAGCTGAAGCTTTCTTT.

This chain links TRBV10-3 with TRBJ1-3; D uncertain. Germline V lookup: CDR1 ENHRY, CDR2 SYGVKD. The CDR3 contains 12 residues. Trimming removed 1 base from V and 5 bases from J, with 3 bases in between. The CDR3 loop is CAISELRNTIYF. The CDR3, as DNA: TGTGCCATCAGTGAGTTAAGAAACACCATATATTTT.

The V and J genes are TRBV7-2 and TRBJ2-1; 9 bases are a match to TRBD1. V shed 5 bases and J 10 bases; nucleotides not matched to a gene: 9. Germline-derived CDR1 and CDR2 are SGHTA and FQGNSA. The CDR3 sequence is 14 residues long. CDR3: CASSLGQGTGEQFF. The CDR3 coding sequence is TGTGCCAGCAGCCTGGGACAGGGAACTGGAGAGCAGTTCTTC.

This sequence joins TRBV2 and TRBJ2-5; D may be TRBD2 (5 bases). The length of the CDR3 is 13 residues. The V end was cut by 7 bases, the J end by 5 bases, with 14 bases between. Germline V gene lookup returns CDR1 SNHLY and CDR2 FYNNEI. CDR3 sequence (DNA): TGTGCCAGCAAGGTAGTGAGGGAGGAGACCCAGTACTTC. This encodes CASKVVREETQYF.

J is TRBJ2-7 and V is TRBV28; D is possibly TRBD1 (6 bases). The germline V and J ends were trimmed by 4 bases and 4 bases, with 14 bases remaining between them. CDR3 length: 14 amino acids. CDR1 MDHEN and CDR2 SYDVKM come from the germline V gene. CDR3 region: CASSSWDTGYEQYF. Here the CDR3 DNA reads TGTGCCAGCAGTTCGTGGGACACAGGTTACGAGCAGTACTTC.

In its sample, this clone was seen once. The chain has TRBV11-2 and TRBJ2-2; 12 bases agree with TRBD2. Trimming took 2 bases from V and 7 from J; bases not matched to a gene: 8. CDR3 length equals 17 residues. The V gene's germline CDR1 is SGHAT and CDR2 FQNNGV. This CDR3 is CASSLLIGLAGIGELFF. CDR3 nucleotide sequence: TGTGCCAGCAGCTTACTTATCGGACTAGCGGGAATCGGGGAGCTGTTTTTT.

The chain links TRBV2 to TRBJ1-6; TRBD1 matches at 9 bases. J was trimmed by 10 bases and V by 5 bases; bases with no gene match: 9. Germline values: CDR1 SNHLY, CDR2 FYNNEI. The CDR3 is 15 amino acids. DNA for the CDR3: TGTGCCAGCAGTACCCACAGGGGGCTTGGATCACCCCTCCACTTT. Translating it yields CASSTHRGLGSPLHF. Combining the CDR3 with reference TRBV2 and TRBJ1-6 gives the whole variable domain EPEVTQTPSHQVTQMGQEVILRCVPISNHLYFYWYRQILGQKVEFLVSFYNNEISEKSEIFDDQFSVERPDGSNFTLKIRSTKLEDSAMYFCASSTHRGLGSPLHFGNGTRLTVT.

The chain joins TRBV9 to TRBJ2-7, with a tentative D call TRBD1 (6 bases). CDR1 SGDLS and CDR2 YYNGEE come from the germline V gene. Between the trimmed V and J ends, which lost 5 bases and 3 bases, there was a span of 18 bases. The CDR3 spans 15 residues. The CDR3, as DNA: TGTGCCAGCAGTACAACCGGGACAAGACTCTACGAGCAGTACTTC. Protein product: CASSTTGTRLYEQYF. Combining the CDR3 with reference TRBV9 and TRBJ2-7 gives the whole variable domain DSGVTQTPKHLITATGQRVTLRCSPRSGDLSVYWYQQSLDQGLQFLIQYYNGEERAKGNILERFSAQQFPDLHSELNLSSLELGDSALYFCASSTTGTRLYEQYFGPGTRLTVT.